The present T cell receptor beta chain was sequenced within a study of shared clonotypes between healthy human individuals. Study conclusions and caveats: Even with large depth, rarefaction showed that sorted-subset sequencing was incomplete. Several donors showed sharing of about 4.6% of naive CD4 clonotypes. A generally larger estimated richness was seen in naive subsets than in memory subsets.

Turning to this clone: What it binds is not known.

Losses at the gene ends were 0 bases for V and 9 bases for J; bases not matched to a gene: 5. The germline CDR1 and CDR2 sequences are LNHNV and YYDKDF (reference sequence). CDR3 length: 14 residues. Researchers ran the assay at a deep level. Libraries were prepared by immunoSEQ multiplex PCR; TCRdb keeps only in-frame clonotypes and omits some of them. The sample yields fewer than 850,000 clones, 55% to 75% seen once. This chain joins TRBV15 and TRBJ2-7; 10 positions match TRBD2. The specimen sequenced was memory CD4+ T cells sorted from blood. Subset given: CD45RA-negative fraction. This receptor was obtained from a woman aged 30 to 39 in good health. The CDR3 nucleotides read TGTGCCACCAGCAGAGATTCTAGCGGGAGTGCGCAGTACTTC. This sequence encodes CATSRDSSGSAQYF.